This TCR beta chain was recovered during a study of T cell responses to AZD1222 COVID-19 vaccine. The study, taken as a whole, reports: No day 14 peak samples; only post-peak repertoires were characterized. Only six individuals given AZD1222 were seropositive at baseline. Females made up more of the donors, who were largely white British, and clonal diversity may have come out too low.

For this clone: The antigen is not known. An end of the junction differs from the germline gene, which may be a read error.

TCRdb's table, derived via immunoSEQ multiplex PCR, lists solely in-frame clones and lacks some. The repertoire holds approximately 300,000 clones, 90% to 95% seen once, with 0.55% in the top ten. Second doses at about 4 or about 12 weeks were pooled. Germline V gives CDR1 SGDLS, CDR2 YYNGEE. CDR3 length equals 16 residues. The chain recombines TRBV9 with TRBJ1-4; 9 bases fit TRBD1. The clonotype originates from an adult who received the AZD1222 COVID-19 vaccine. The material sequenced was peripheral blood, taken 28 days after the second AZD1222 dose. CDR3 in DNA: TGTGCCAGCAGCTCCGGACAGGGGACAACCAATGAAAAACTGTTTTTT. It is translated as CASSSGQGTTNEKLFF.